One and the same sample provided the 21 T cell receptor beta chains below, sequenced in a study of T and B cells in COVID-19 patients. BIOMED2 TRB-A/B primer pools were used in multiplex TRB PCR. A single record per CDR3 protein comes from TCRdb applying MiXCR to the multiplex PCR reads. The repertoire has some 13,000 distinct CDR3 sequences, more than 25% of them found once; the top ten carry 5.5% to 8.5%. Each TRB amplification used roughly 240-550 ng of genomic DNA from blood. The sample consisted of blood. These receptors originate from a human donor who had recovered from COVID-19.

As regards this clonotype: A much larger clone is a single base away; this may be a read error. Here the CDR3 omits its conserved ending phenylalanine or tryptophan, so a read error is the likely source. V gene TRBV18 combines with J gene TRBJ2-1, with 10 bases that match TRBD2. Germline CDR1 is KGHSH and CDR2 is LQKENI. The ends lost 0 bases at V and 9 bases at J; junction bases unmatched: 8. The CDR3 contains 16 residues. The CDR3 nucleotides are TGTGCCAGCTCACCACCGTCGAGCGGGAGGGCCAGTGAGCAGTTCCTC. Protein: CASSPPSSGRASEQFL.

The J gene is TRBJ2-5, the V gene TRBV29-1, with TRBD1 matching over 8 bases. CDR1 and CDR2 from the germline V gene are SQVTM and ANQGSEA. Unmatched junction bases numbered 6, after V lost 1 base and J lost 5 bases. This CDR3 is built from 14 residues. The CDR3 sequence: CSVEGQGAIETQYF. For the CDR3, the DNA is TGCAGCGTTGAAGGGCAGGGGGCAATCGAGACCCAGTACTTC.

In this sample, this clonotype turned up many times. CDR3 residues: CASSLDGRGYTF. The CDR3 coding sequence is TGTGCCAGCAGCTTGGATGGGCGTGGCTACACCTTC. The chain combines TRBV5-4 with TRBJ1-2; D call uncertain. The CDR3 sequence is 12 residues long. CDR1 is SGHNT and CDR2 is YYREEE in the germline V gene (reference sequence). Trimming removed 0 bases from V and 7 bases from J, with 7 bases in between. The full variable domain, completed using reference TRBV5-4 and TRBJ1-2, is ETGVTQSPTHLIKTRGQQVTLRCSSQSGHNTVSWYQQALGQGPQFIFQYYREEENGRGNFPPRFSGLQFPNYSSELNVNALELDDSALYLCASSLDGRGYTFGSGTRLTVV.

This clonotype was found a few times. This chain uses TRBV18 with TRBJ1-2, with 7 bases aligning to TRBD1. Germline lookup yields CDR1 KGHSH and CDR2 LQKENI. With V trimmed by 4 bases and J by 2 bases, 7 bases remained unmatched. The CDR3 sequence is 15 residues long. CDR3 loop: CASSQPDRLNYGYTF. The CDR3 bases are TGTGCCAGCTCACAACCGGACAGGTTAAACTATGGCTACACCTTC.

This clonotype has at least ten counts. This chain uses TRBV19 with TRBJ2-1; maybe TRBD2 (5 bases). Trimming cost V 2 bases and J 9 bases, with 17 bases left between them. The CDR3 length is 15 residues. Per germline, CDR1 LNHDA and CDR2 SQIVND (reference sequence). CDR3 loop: CASSIMVGVTGEQFF. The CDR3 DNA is TGTGCCAGTAGTATAATGGTGGGAGTAACCGGTGAGCAGTTCTTC.

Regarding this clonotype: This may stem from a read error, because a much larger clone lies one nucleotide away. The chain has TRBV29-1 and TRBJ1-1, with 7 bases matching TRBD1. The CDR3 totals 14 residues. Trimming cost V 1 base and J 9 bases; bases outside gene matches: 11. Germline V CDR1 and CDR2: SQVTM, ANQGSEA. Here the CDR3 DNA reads TGCAGCGTTGAAGGCCGCCAGGGGGTTACTAAAGCTTTCTTT. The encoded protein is CSVEGRQGVTKAFF. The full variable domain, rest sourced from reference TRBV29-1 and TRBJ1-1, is SAVISQKPSRDICQRGTSLTIQCQVDSQVTMMFWYRQQPGQSLTLIATANQGSEATYESGFVIDKFPISRPNLTFSTLTVSNMSPEDSSIYLCSVEGRQGVTKAFFGQGTRLTVV.

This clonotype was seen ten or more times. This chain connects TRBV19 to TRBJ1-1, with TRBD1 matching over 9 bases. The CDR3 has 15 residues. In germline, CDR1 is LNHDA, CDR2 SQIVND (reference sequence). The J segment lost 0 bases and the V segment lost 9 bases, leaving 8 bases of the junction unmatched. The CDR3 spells CASSFGTGMNTEAFF. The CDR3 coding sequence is TGTGCCAGCTCGTTCGGGACAGGGATGAACACTGAAGCTTTCTTT.

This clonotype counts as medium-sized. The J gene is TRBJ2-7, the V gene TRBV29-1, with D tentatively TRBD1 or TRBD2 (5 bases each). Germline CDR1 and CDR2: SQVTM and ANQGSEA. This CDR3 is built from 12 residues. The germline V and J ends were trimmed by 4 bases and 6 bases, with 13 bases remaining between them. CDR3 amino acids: CSVVETRGEQYF. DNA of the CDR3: TGCAGCGTTGTTGAGACGAGGGGCGAGCAGTACTTC.

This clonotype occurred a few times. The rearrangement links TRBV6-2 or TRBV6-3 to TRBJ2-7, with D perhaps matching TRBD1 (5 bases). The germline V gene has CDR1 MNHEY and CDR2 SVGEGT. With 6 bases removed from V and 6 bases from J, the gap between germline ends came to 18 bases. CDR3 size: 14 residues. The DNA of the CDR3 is TGTGCCAGCAGCGGAGAATGGACACTGTTCGAGCAGTACTTC. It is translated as CASSGEWTLFEQYF.

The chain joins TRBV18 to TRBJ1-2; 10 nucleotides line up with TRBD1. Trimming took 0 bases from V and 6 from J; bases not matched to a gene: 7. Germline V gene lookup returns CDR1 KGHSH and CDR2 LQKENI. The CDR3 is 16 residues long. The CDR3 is CASSPPLPGQGDGYTF. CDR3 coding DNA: TGTGCCAGCTCACCACCCCTTCCCGGACAGGGGGATGGCTACACCTTC.

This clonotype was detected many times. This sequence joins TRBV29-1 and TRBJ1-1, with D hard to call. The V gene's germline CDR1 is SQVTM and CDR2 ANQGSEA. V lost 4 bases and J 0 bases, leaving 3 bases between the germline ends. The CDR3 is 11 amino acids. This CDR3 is CSVVLNTEAFF. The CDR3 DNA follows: TGCAGCGTTGTTTTGAACACTGAAGCTTTCTTT.

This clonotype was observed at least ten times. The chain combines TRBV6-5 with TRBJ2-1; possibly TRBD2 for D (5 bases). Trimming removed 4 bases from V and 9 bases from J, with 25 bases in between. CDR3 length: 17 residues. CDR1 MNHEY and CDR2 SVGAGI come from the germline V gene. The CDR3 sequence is CASSSTPRAFPFIEQFF. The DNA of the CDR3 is TGTGCCAGCAGTTCCACCCCGAGGGCCTTCCCCTTCATTGAGCAGTTCTTC.

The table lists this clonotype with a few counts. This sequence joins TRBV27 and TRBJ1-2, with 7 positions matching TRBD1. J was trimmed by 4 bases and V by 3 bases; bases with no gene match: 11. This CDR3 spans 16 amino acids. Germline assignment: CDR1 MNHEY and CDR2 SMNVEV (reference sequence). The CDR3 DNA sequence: TGTGCCAGCAGTTTGTCCACTTCAGACAGGGTCTATGGCTACACCTTC. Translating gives CASSLSTSDRVYGYTF.

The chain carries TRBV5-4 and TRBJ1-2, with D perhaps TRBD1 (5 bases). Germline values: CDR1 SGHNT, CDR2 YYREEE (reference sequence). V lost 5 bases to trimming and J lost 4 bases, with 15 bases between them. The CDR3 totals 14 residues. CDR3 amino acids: CASRAGESGYGYTF. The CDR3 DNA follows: TGTGCCAGCAGGGCGGGGGAATCGGGCTATGGCTACACCTTC. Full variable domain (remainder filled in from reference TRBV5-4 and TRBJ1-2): ETGVTQSPTHLIKTRGQQVTLRCSSQSGHNTVSWYQQALGQGPQFIFQYYREEENGRGNFPPRFSGLQFPNYSSELNVNALELDDSALYLCASRAGESGYGYTFGSGTRLTVV.

CDR3 amino acids: CASSSGPGRRTEAFF. The CDR3 nucleotides are TGTGCCAGCAGCTCAGGGCCCGGGCGGCGCACTGAAGCTTTCTTT. The gene calls are TRBV7-2 and TRBJ1-1, with a tentative D call TRBD1 (5 bases). Germline assignment: CDR1 SGHTA and CDR2 FQGNSA. The CDR3 extends over 15 amino acids. With 4 bases removed from V and 4 bases from J, the gap between germline ends came to 16 bases.

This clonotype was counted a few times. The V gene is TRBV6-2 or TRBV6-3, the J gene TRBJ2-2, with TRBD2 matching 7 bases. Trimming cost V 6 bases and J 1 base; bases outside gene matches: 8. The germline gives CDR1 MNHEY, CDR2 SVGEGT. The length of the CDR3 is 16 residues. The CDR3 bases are TGTGCCAGCAGGTCCGTGGCTAGCGGGAACACCGGGGAGCTGTTTTTT. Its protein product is CASRSVASGNTGELFF.

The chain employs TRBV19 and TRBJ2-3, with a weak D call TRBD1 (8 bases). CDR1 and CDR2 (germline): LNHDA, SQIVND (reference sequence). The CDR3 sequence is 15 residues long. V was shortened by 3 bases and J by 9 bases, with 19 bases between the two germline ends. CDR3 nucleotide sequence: TGTGCCAGTAGTATCCTTGGACAGGGAGGGAAGACGCAGTATTTT. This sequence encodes CASSILGQGGKTQYF.

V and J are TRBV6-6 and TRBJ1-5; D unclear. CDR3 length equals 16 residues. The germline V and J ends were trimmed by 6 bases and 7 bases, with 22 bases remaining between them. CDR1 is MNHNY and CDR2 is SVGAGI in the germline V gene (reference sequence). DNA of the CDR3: TGTGCCAGCAGACCCCCGAGTGGAGCGAGCGGCCAGCCCCAGCATTTT. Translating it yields CASRPPSGASGQPQHF.

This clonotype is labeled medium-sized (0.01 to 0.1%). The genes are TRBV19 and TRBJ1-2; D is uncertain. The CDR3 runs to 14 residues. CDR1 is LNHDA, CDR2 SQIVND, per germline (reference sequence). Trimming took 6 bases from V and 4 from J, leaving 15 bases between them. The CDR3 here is CASRSTEQLYGYTF. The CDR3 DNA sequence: TGTGCCAGTAGGTCGACGGAGCAACTCTATGGCTACACCTTC.

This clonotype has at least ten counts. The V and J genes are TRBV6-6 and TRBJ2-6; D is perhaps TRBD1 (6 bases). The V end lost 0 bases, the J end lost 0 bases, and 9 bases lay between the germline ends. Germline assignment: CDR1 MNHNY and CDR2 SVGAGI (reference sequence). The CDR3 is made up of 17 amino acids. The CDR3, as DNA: TGTGCCAGCAGTTACTCCGGACAGATCTCTGGGGCCAACGTCCTGACTTTC. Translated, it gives CASSYSGQISGANVLTF.

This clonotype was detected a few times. The CDR3 bases are TGTGCCAGCAGCGCCCCGGGAGGGGGGCTTGGGGCCAACGTCCTGACTTTC. Its translation: CASSAPGGGLGANVLTF. The chain combines TRBV6-1 with TRBJ2-6; 8 nucleotides match TRBD2. Per the germline V gene, CDR1 is MNHNS and CDR2 is SASEGT. J was trimmed by 3 bases and V by 6 bases; bases with no gene match: 10. The length of the CDR3 is 17 residues.